In its sample, the clone carrying this T cell receptor beta chain was seen once. Its specificity is unknown. The entry originates in a study of blood T cells in healthy people across ages. The study's findings and limits: Higher diversity, along with more naive CD4+ cells, distinguished long-lived donors from aged donors. The study could not conclusively compare naive and antigen-experienced cells, given its unsorted PBMCs. The diversity estimates, figures obtained from one million T cells, were considered underestimates.

Then a second PCR, running roughly 6 to 12 cycles, was carried out with a sample-barcoded 5' primer and a J-beta primer mix. Researchers report that a template-switch adaptor with 12 random nucleotides tagged each cDNA molecule. TCRdb processed the 5' RACE reads anew with MiXCR; each CDR3 protein has one entry. This table holds 800,000 or so distinct CDR3 sequences, around 68% found once. The sequenced material came from blood. This sequence was found in a man aged 25 to 40 in good health.

The CDR3 spells CSASLAGGVEQFF. CDR3 bases: TGCAGTGCCTCCTTAGCGGGGGGGGTAGAGCAGTTCTTC. The rearrangement links TRBV20-1 to TRBJ2-1, with 11 bases aligning to TRBD2. Germline assignment: CDR1 DFQATT and CDR2 SNEGSKA (reference sequence). This CDR3 comprises 13 residues. Germline trimming cut 6 bases from V and 10 bases from J; bases unmatched to any gene: 8.